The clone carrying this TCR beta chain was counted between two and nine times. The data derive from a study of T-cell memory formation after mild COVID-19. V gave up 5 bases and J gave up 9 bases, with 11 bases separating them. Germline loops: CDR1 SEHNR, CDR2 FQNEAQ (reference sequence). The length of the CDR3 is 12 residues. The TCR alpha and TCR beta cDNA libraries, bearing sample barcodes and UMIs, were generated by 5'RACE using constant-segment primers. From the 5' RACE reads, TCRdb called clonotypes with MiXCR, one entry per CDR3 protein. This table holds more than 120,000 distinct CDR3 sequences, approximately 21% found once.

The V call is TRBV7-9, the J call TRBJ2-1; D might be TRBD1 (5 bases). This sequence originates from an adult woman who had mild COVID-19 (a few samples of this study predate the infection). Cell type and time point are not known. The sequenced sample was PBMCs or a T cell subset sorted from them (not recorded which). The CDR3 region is CASSLNQGEQFF. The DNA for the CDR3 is TGTGCCAGCAGCCTAAATCAGGGTGAGCAGTTCTTC.